This T cell receptor beta chain was sequenced in a study of regulatory T cells in long-lasting Graves disease. Background on the study: Prior antithyroid drug treatment in newly diagnosed Graves' patients lasted under 3 months.

This CDR3 is 14 amino acids long. Germline CDR1 MNHEY, CDR2 SMNVEV (reference sequence). The V end was cut by 3 bases, the J end by 3 bases, with 9 bases between. Regarding the study as a whole: The work looked only at peripheral blood and did not look at thyroid tissue.

Relying on iRepertoire HTBI primers and Arm-PCR of CDR3 regions, the team built TCR beta libraries. Each CDR3 protein is one row after TCRdb ran MiXCR on the multiplex PCR reads. The sample lists over 350,000 distinct CDR3 sequences, over 14% seen once, with around 7.6% in the top ten. Specified time point: newly diagnosed GD, antithyroid drugs for less than 3 months. PBMC-derived RNA was used for the TCR library. Many counts were recorded for this clonotype. Its antigen is currently unknown. The same specimen was also included in a second study, on T cells in Graves' hyperthyroidism and ophthalmopathy.

The chain uses TRBV27 and TRBJ2-1; no firm D call. This sample comprised peripheral blood mononuclear cells (PBMCs), obtained at new diagnosis, from a patient treated with antithyroid drugs. This clonotype was sampled from a woman in her 40s with Graves disease. CDR3 sequence: CASSFPADYNEQFF. The DNA for the CDR3 is TGTGCCAGCAGTTTCCCTGCTGACTACAATGAGCAGTTCTTC.